One sample yielded the 24 T cell receptor beta chains listed below, sequenced in a study of regulatory and conventional T cells in RAG deficiency. Produced via immunoSEQ multiplex PCR; TCRdb's table is partial and in-frame only. The sample gives about 30,000 clones, approximately 90% of which show up once; roughly 0.83% is in the top ten. Blood CD4+ CD25-high CD127-low regulatory T cells supplied the genomic DNA template. The same data also contributed to another study, on regulatory T cells. That work adds: Amplification used 52 TRBV primers and 13 TRBJ primers.

The sample was Tregs sorted from blood. These receptors originate from a human donor in good health.

This chain links TRBV5-5 with TRBJ2-7; 8 bases map to TRBD1. The germline V gene has CDR1 SGHKS and CDR2 YYEKEE (reference sequence). CDR3 length: 14 amino acids. V lost 6 bases to trimming and J lost 1 base; unmatched junction nucleotides: 6. The CDR3 here is CASKTGVVSYEQYF. CDR3 DNA sequence: TGTGCCAGCAAGACAGGGGTCGTTTCCTACGAGCAGTACTTC.

This clone turned up a few times. This chain uses TRBV4-1 with TRBJ1-4; D is uncertain. V lost 0 bases and J lost 5, with 10 bases in between. Germline V gives CDR1 MGHRA, CDR2 YSYEKL. This CDR3 region has 15 residues. As DNA, the CDR3 is TGCGCCAGCAGCCAAGATGCGGGCCTCAATGAAAAACTGTTTTTT. This sequence encodes CASSQDAGLNEKLFF.

Of note for this clone: In the same sample, other DNA sequences code for this CDR3. This chain uses TRBV25-1 with TRBJ1-1; D ambiguous. Germline V CDR1 and CDR2: MGHDK, SYGVNS. The CDR3 runs 17 residues. Between the trimmed V and J ends, which lost 6 bases and 0 bases, there was a span of 20 bases. CDR3 loop: CASSESRGRAMNTEAFF. DNA of the CDR3: TGTGCCAGCAGCGAGAGCCGCGGGAGGGCCATGAACACTGAAGCTTTCTTT.

This sequence joins TRBV11-1 and TRBJ2-1, with 12 nucleotides matching TRBD2. V was pared by 5 bases and J by 1 base, with 12 bases of the junction left unmatched. Per germline, CDR1 SGHAT and CDR2 FQDESV (reference sequence). CDR3 length: 19 residues. CDR3 amino acids: CASSLRTSGASTSYNEQFF. The CDR3 bases are TGTGCCAGCAGCCTAAGGACTAGCGGGGCTAGTACATCCTACAATGAGCAGTTCTTC.

This chain connects TRBV6-1 to TRBJ1-5, with D unresolved. CDR1 and CDR2 (germline): MNHNS, SASEGT. Trimming took 4 bases from V and 2 from J, leaving 6 bases between them. The CDR3 is 13 residues long. The CDR3: CASSVVGNQPQHF. The CDR3, as DNA: TGTGCCAGCAGTGTTGTGGGCAATCAGCCCCAGCATTTT.

To note about this clone: One end of the junction varies from germline; a read error may be responsible. The V call is TRBV6-1, the J call TRBJ1-2, with 8 bases lining up with TRBD1. The CDR3 covers 12 residues. Germline-derived CDR1 and CDR2 are MNHNS and SASEGT. The CDR3 loop reads CAGRGHAAGYTF. The DNA of the CDR3 is TGTGCCGGCAGGGGGCACGCGGCTGGCTACACCTTC.

The chain uses TRBV7-2 and TRBJ1-3; possible D gene TRBD1, 6 bases. The V gene lost 0 bases and the J gene lost 16 bases, with 16 bases spanning the gap. CDR1 is SGHTA and CDR2 is FQGNSA in the germline V gene. The CDR3 loop spans 13 amino acids. CDR3 residues: CASSLARGRGAYF. CDR3 DNA sequence: TGTGCCAGCAGCTTAGCGCGGGGTAGGGGGGCCTATTTT.

This rearrangement joins TRBV4-1 to TRBJ2-1; 8 bases fit TRBD1. This CDR3 is built from 17 residues. Trimming took 6 bases from V and 1 from J; bases not matched to a gene: 11. Germline CDR1 reads MGHRA; CDR2 reads YSYEKL. CDR3 DNA sequence: TGCGCCAGCAGACAACGGGACAGGACGCAGTCCTACAATGAGCAGTTCTTC. Amino acids: CASRQRDRTQSYNEQFF.

V usage is TRBV2 and J usage is TRBJ1-5, with 7 positions matching TRBD1. The CDR3 extends over 15 amino acids. The V gene's germline CDR1 is SNHLY and CDR2 FYNNEI. Trimming took 8 bases from V and 3 from J; bases not matched to a gene: 10. CDR3 nucleotide sequence: TGTGCCAGCGGAGCTGGGGGACAGAACAATCAGCCCCAGCATTTT. Translated, it gives CASGAGGQNNQPQHF.

The rearrangement joins TRBV14 to TRBJ1-2; no reliable D call. The CDR3 spans 15 residues. Germline V gene data show CDR1 as SGHDN and CDR2 as FVKESK. V lost 3 bases and J lost 2, with 13 bases in between. CDR3: CASSQAVRPNYGYTF. The CDR3 bases are TGTGCCAGCAGCCAGGCCGTCCGGCCGAACTATGGCTACACCTTC.

The V gene is TRBV7-9, the J gene TRBJ2-5; TRBD2 might be the D (6 bases). In germline, CDR1 is SEHNR, CDR2 FQNEAQ (reference sequence). The CDR3 has 15 amino acids. Trimming stripped 2 bases from V and 5 bases from J, with 15 bases between. CDR3 loop: CASSLQAGFEETQYF. Written as DNA, the CDR3 is TGTGCCAGCAGCTTACAAGCGGGTTTCGAGGAGACCCAGTACTTC.

J is TRBJ1-5 and V is TRBV2; D unresolved. V was pared by 8 bases and J by 6 bases, with 14 bases between. The CDR3 spans 13 residues. Germline CDR1 SNHLY, CDR2 FYNNEI. The chain's CDR3 is CASRYSSPQPQHF. The CDR3 nucleotides are TGTGCCAGCCGTTACAGCTCACCTCAGCCCCAGCATTTT.

This clone was seen a handful of times. The gene calls are TRBV7-9 and TRBJ2-1; TRBD1 agrees at 11 bases. J lost 7 bases, V lost 3 bases, and 2 bases had no gene match. Germline V gives CDR1 SEHNR, CDR2 FQNEAQ (reference sequence). CDR3 length: 14 residues. The CDR3 protein is CASSLGTGGNEQFF. CDR3 bases: TGTGCCAGCAGCTTGGGGACAGGGGGGAATGAGCAGTTCTTC.

This clone was detected a few times. The chain is built from TRBV7-2 and TRBJ2-3; D unresolved. Germline CDR1 is SGHTA and CDR2 is FQGNSA. V lost 1 base to trimming and J lost 1 base, with 12 bases between them. This CDR3 spans 16 amino acids. For the CDR3, the DNA is TGTGCCAGCAGCTTAGGATTGTGGGCCCGCACAGATACGCAGTATTTT. As protein: CASSLGLWARTDTQYF.

This clone was observed once. The chain links TRBV21-1 to TRBJ1-4; TRBD1 is taken as the D call from the table, unchecked against the DNA. TRBV21-1 is noted as a pseudogene. The CDR3 has 14 residues. CDR3 amino acids: CASTPAGRPEKLFF. Written as DNA, the CDR3 is TGTGCCAGCACTCCGGCAGGGCGCCCTGAAAAACTGTTTTTT.

This rearrangement joins TRBV4-1 to TRBJ2-2, with a weak D call TRBD2 (7 bases). V was pared by 0 bases and J by 4 bases, with 15 bases between. CDR3 length equals 17 residues. Germline lookup yields CDR1 MGHRA and CDR2 YSYEKL. In DNA form, the CDR3 reads TGCGCCAGCAGCCAAGAGGGGGGGCTGCCGGGCACCGGGGAGCTGTTTTTT. It is translated as CASSQEGGLPGTGELFF.

V and J are TRBV21-1 and TRBJ2-3; TRBD1, the D gene given by the table, was not confirmed from the DNA. TRBV21-1 is a known pseudogene. The CDR3 has 14 residues. The CDR3: CASSKAEGADTQYF. The DNA for the CDR3 is TGTGCCAGCAGCAAAGCAGAGGGGGCAGATACGCAGTATTTT.

The rearrangement joins TRBV18 to TRBJ1-3; 7 nucleotides line up with TRBD1. The germline V gene has CDR1 KGHSH and CDR2 LQKENI. After removal of 1 base from V and 5 bases from J, the junction contained 5 bases not matched to a gene. This CDR3 is 15 amino acids long. This CDR3 reads CASSPQTGVRNTIYF. The CDR3 DNA reads as TGTGCCAGCTCACCACAAACAGGGGTGAGAAACACCATATATTTT. Full variable domain (outside the CDR3, taken from reference TRBV18 and TRBJ1-3): NAGVMQNPRHLVRRRGQEARLRCSPMKGHSHVYWYRQLPEEGLKFMVYLQKENIIDESGMPKERFSAEFPKEGPSILRIQQVVRGDSAAYFCASSPQTGVRNTIYFGEGSWLTVV.

The gene calls are TRBV7-2 and TRBJ2-1, with 8 bases fitting TRBD2. There are 19 residues in the CDR3. J lost 0 bases, V lost 3 bases, and 13 bases had no gene match. In germline, CDR1 is SGHTA, CDR2 FQGNSA. CDR3 residues: CASSFGGGPLAASYNEQFF. The CDR3 DNA sequence: TGTGCCAGCAGCTTCGGGGGGGGGCCACTAGCGGCCTCCTACAATGAGCAGTTCTTC.

The J gene is TRBJ1-2, the V gene TRBV5-6; tentatively, D is TRBD1 (6 bases). Between the trimmed V and J ends, which lost 0 bases and 0 bases, there was a span of 15 bases. Germline lookup yields CDR1 SGHDT and CDR2 YYEEEE. The length of the CDR3 is 17 residues. CDR3 sequence reads: CASSLARRGYANYGYTF. CDR3 in DNA: TGTGCCAGCAGCTTGGCCAGAAGGGGGTACGCTAACTATGGCTACACCTTC.

This chain joins TRBV4-1 and TRBJ2-2; 13 bases align to TRBD2. CDR1 and CDR2 (germline): MGHRA, YSYEKL. The trim removed 1 base at V and 4 bases at J, leaving 9 bases unmatched. The CDR3 runs to 19 residues. CDR3 in amino acids: CASSQVEGGTSGVTGELFF. The CDR3 DNA reads TGCGCCAGCAGCCAAGTGGAAGGGGGGACTAGCGGGGTCACCGGGGAGCTGTTTTTT.

The V gene is TRBV6-5, the J gene TRBJ2-7; TRBD1 aligns across 8 bases. From germline, CDR1 is MNHEY and CDR2 SVGAGI. This CDR3 spans 16 amino acids. V was pared by 1 base and J by 2 bases, with 7 bases of the junction left unmatched. This CDR3 is CASSYWHGDRTYEQYF. The DNA of the CDR3 is TGTGCCAGCAGTTACTGGCATGGGGACAGGACCTACGAGCAGTACTTC.

This clone was seen only a few times. This rearrangement joins TRBV6-5 to TRBJ1-1; no clear D. Germline CDR1 and CDR2: MNHEY and SVGAGI. The CDR3 has 13 residues. Trimming left V 5 bases short and J 3 bases short, with 10 bases between. The CDR3 DNA follows: TGTGCCAGCAGTCTCGTGTTAGACACTGAAGCTTTCTTT. This encodes CASSLVLDTEAFF.

This sequence joins TRBV5-4 and TRBJ2-7; D not certain. The CDR3 covers 14 residues. V was cut by 2 bases and J by 3 bases, with 12 bases left in between. Germline loops: CDR1 SGHNT, CDR2 YYREEE (reference sequence). The CDR3 region is CASSFQNRDYEQYF. The DNA for the CDR3 is TGTGCCAGCAGCTTCCAGAACAGAGACTACGAGCAGTACTTC.